A single sample is the source of the 22 T cell receptor beta chains below, sequenced in a study of blood T cells in healthy people across ages. A sample-barcoded 5' primer and a J-beta primer mix were used in a second PCR of about 6 to 12 cycles. TCRdb fed the 5' RACE reads into MiXCR, producing one record per CDR3 protein. The data contain hundreds of thousands of distinct CDR3 sequences, 45% to 50% of them singletons. Sequenced sample: blood. These receptors came from a woman aged 60-75 years in good health.

The chain recombines TRBV6-2 or TRBV6-3 with TRBJ2-2; a weak D match, TRBD2 (7 bases). The V end was cut by 6 bases, the J end by 6 bases, with 20 bases between. This CDR3 spans 16 amino acids. The germline V gene encodes CDR1 MNHEY and CDR2 SVGEGT. This CDR3 is CASSLSRGAGSGELFF. The CDR3 nucleotides are TGTGCCAGCAGCCTTTCACGGGGGGCTGGGTCCGGGGAGCTGTTTTTT.

The rearrangement uses TRBV6-6 and TRBJ1-2; maybe TRBD1 (6 bases). V was cut by 2 bases and J by 1 base, with 8 bases left in between. This CDR3 comprises 14 residues. CDR1 and CDR2 (germline): MNHNY, SVGAGI (reference sequence). This CDR3 reads CASSYGQSNYGYTF. In DNA form, the CDR3 reads TGTGCCAGCAGTTACGGACAGAGTAACTATGGCTACACCTTC.

The chain employs TRBV12-3 or TRBV12-4 and TRBJ1-4; D ambiguous. The CDR3 runs 15 residues. V shed 7 bases and J shed 4 bases, with 16 bases lying between them. CDR3 protein: CASTRRGGVNEKLFF. CDR3 DNA sequence: TGTGCCAGCACCCGAAGAGGAGGCGTTAATGAAAAACTGTTTTTT.

As concerns this clonotype: Mismatch with germline at one junction end may stem from a read error. This chain links TRBV6-2 or TRBV6-3 with TRBJ2-4; 8 bases match TRBD1. Germline-derived CDR1 and CDR2 are MNHEY and SVGEGT. This CDR3 region has 15 residues. CDR3 sequence (DNA): TGTGCCAGCACCCCAGGGACAGGATGGACCTACGAGCAGTACTTT. As protein: CASTPGTGWTYEQYF.

The chain joins TRBV7-2 to TRBJ2-7; D gene unclear. CDR1 is SGHTA and CDR2 is FQGNSA in the germline V gene. Trimming shortened V by 1 base and J by 4 bases, and 17 bases separated the two germline ends. This CDR3 has 16 residues. The CDR3 is CASSLVSSFPRYEQYF. The DNA for the CDR3 is TGTGCCAGCAGCTTAGTTTCGAGTTTCCCTAGGTACGAGCAGTACTTC.

The rearrangement joins TRBV10-3 to TRBJ2-7; D not resolved. Trimming stripped 8 bases from V and 7 bases from J, with 18 bases between. The CDR3 totals 13 residues. Germline lookup yields CDR1 ENHRY and CDR2 SYGVKD. CDR3: CAIGARPEEEQYF. Here the CDR3 DNA reads TGTGCCATCGGCGCGCGACCCGAGGAGGAGCAGTACTTC.

The V call is TRBV9, the J call TRBJ2-7; 8 bases line up with TRBD2. The ends lost 3 bases at V and 3 bases at J; junction bases unmatched: 8. Germline V gene sequence: CDR1 SGDLS, CDR2 YYNGEE. There are 15 residues in the CDR3. This CDR3 reads CASSAGGGLSYEQYF. The CDR3 nucleotides are TGTGCCAGCAGCGCCGGGGGGGGGCTCAGCTACGAGCAGTACTTC.

The chain couples TRBV9 to TRBJ2-1, with 8 nucleotides matching TRBD2. The CDR3 sequence is 14 residues long. Trimming at V came to 0 bases and at J to 8 bases, leaving 4 bases not matched to a gene. Germline V lookup: CDR1 SGDLS, CDR2 YYNGEE. The CDR3 DNA reads as TGTGCCAGCAGCGTAGCGGGAGGGCCCGATGAGCAGTTCTTC. Its protein is CASSVAGGPDEQFF.

This clonotype occurred a few times. The chain couples TRBV15 to TRBJ2-1; 8 nucleotides agree with TRBD2. The CDR3 sequence is 14 residues long. J lost 4 bases, V lost 5 bases, and 4 bases had no gene match. Germline V gene sequence: CDR1 LNHNV, CDR2 YYDKDF (reference sequence). CDR3 coding DNA: TGTGCCACCAGCGGATTAGCGGGATACAATGAGCAGTTCTTC. The encoded protein is CATSGLAGYNEQFF.

In this sample, this clonotype turned up a few times. The rearrangement joins TRBV7-9 to TRBJ2-1; 15 nucleotides line up with TRBD2. Germline V gives CDR1 SEHNR, CDR2 FQNEAQ (reference sequence). J was trimmed by 7 bases and V by 3 bases; bases with no gene match: 4. CDR3 length: 16 residues. CDR3 nucleotides: TGTGCCAGCAGCTTTACAGGGACTAGCGGGAGGAATGAGCAGTTCTTC. Residues: CASSFTGTSGRNEQFF.

The table lists this clonotype with a few counts. This chain links TRBV20-1 with TRBJ1-1; 8 nucleotides match TRBD1. Looked up from germline, CDR1 is DFQATT and CDR2 is SNEGSKA (reference sequence). The CDR3 totals 14 residues. V lost 6 bases to trimming and J lost 1 base; unmatched junction nucleotides: 7. The CDR3 reads CSAVGQGKNTEAFF. The DNA for the CDR3 is TGCAGTGCGGTCGGACAGGGCAAGAACACTGAAGCTTTCTTT.

A single count supports this clonotype. J is TRBJ2-3 and V is TRBV18, with D possibly matching TRBD1 (5 bases). The V end was cut by 0 bases, the J end by 1 base, with 17 bases between. This CDR3 is built from 18 residues. CDR1 KGHSH and CDR2 LQKENI come from the germline V gene. The CDR3 nucleotides are TGTGCCAGCTCACCACCAAGGGGTAATGAGCGTGGCACAGATACGCAGTATTTT. It codes for CASSPPRGNERGTDTQYF.

This clonotype was observed many times. The chain links TRBV20-1 to TRBJ2-7; 7 bases line up with TRBD1. The CDR3 contains 14 residues. The V segment lost 6 bases and the J segment 0 bases; nucleotides outside the gene matches: 8. Germline lookup yields CDR1 DFQATT and CDR2 SNEGSKA (reference sequence). The CDR3 region is CSAWGQPHSYEQYF. As DNA, the CDR3 is TGCAGTGCGTGGGGACAGCCGCACTCCTACGAGCAGTACTTC.

V is TRBV12-3 or TRBV12-4 and J is TRBJ1-5; TRBD1 matches 7 bases. The ends lost 3 bases at V and 0 bases at J; junction bases unmatched: 5. The length of the CDR3 is 16 residues. The CDR3, as DNA: TGTGCCAGCAGTTTGAACAGGGGATATAGCAATCAGCCCCAGCATTTT. It specifies CASSLNRGYSNQPQHF.

This chain connects TRBV15 to TRBJ2-5, with no clear D. The end of the DNA fits TRBJ2-1 better, so the J call may be wrong. Per germline, CDR1 LNHNV and CDR2 YYDKDF (reference sequence). The CDR3 sequence is 13 residues long. In DNA, the CDR3 is TGTGCCACCAGCGAACACCCCCAAGAGACCCAGTTCTTC. Protein sequence: CATSEHPQETQFF.

The rearrangement uses TRBV6-1 and TRBJ2-5, with TRBD2 identical over 9 bases. The J call may not be correct, given that the DNA end is closer to TRBJ2-7. This CDR3 region has 16 residues. Germline CDR1 and CDR2: MNHNS and SASEGT. In nucleotides, the CDR3 is TGTGCCAGCAGTGAAATCCTCCAGCGGGAGGACTGCGAGCAGTACTTC. It yields the protein CASSEILQREDCEQYF.

The CDR3 sequence: CSATLAGGWGTDTQYF. As DNA, the CDR3 is TGCAGTGCTACACTAGCGGGAGGTTGGGGCACAGATACGCAGTATTTT. The gene calls are TRBV20-1 and TRBJ2-3, with 12 bases lining up with TRBD2. V shed 4 bases, J shed 1 base, and the junction held 6 bases outside the gene matches. Germline V gives CDR1 DFQATT, CDR2 SNEGSKA (reference sequence). This CDR3 contains 16 residues.

As for this clonotype: Just one base apart from a much larger clone, this may be a read error. V and J are TRBV4-2 and TRBJ2-1; D may be TRBD2 (6 bases). The DNA end favors TRBJ2-7, so the J call may be wrong. The CDR3 is 18 residues long. Germline V CDR1 and CDR2: LGHNA, YNFKEQ. Written as DNA, the CDR3 is TGTGCCAGCAGCCAAGATGTTTGGGGGTCCCTAGCGACCAGGAAGCAGTACTTC. Encoded protein: CASSQDVWGSLATRKQYF.

The rearrangement uses TRBV5-1 and TRBJ2-5; D is unclear. The DNA end is more similar to TRBJ2-1, so the J call may be wrong. The CDR3 is 15 residues long. Germline assignment: CDR1 SGHRS and CDR2 YFSETQ. The CDR3 DNA reads TGCGCCAGCAGCTTGGGGGCAGCCATCCAAGAGACCCAGTTCTTC. Its protein product is CASSLGAAIQETQFF.

The chain couples TRBV28 to TRBJ1-6; D is possibly TRBD1 (5 bases). V dropped 1 base and J dropped 13 bases, with 14 bases sitting between them. The length of the CDR3 is 14 residues. CDR1 is MDHEN, CDR2 SYDVKM, per germline. CDR3 nucleotide sequence: TGTGCCAGCAGTTTATATTCCAGGGCATCCCCCCTCCACTTT. Amino acid sequence: CASSLYSRASPLHF.

This clonotype was seen a handful of times. The chain has TRBV7-2 and TRBJ2-3; D possibly corresponds to TRBD1 (5 bases). Trimming removed 4 bases at V and 2 bases at J, with 10 bases between. Looked up from germline, CDR1 is SGHTA and CDR2 is FQGNSA. The CDR3 consists of 14 residues. Here the CDR3 DNA reads TGTGCCAGCAGCTCCGCAGGGTTCACAGATACGCAGTATTTT. Translation gives CASSSAGFTDTQYF. The full variable domain, its missing parts supplied by reference TRBV7-2 and TRBJ2-3, is GAGVSQSPSNKVTEKGKDVELRCDPISGHTALYWYRQSLGQGLEFLIYFQGNSAPDKSGLPSDRFSAERTGGSVSTLTIQRTQQEDSAVYLCASSSAGFTDTQYFGPGTRLTVL.

Here the CDR3 DNA reads TGTGCCAGTAGTATAGAGGGCAGAAAAGACTATGGCTACACCTTC. It is translated as CASSIEGRKDYGYTF. The genes are TRBV19 and TRBJ1-2; D uncertain. V was shortened by 0 bases and J by 3 bases, with 11 bases between the two germline ends. This CDR3 comprises 15 residues. Germline values: CDR1 LNHDA, CDR2 SQIVND (reference sequence).